Listed here are 7 T cell receptor beta chains from one sample, sequenced in a study of T cell responses to AZD1222 COVID-19 vaccine. Assay: immunoSEQ multiplex PCR; the TCRdb copy retains only in-frame clones and omits some. Of tens of thousands of clones listed, around 88% are singletons. This specimen was peripheral blood, taken on day 0 of AZD1222 vaccination. These receptors were collected from an adult in good health.

J is TRBJ2-7 and V is TRBV6-5, with 10 bases aligning to TRBD1. This CDR3 contains 14 residues. Germline V gene lookup returns CDR1 MNHEY and CDR2 SVGAGI. Unmatched junction bases numbered 5, after V lost 6 bases and J lost 3 bases. The CDR3 nucleotides are TGTGCCAGCAGCCGCGGACAGGGGGTCTACGAGCAGTACTTC. Translation: CASSRGQGVYEQYF.

The J gene is TRBJ2-3, the V gene TRBV4-2; D not certain. The CDR3 covers 15 residues. CDR1 is LGHNA and CDR2 is YNFKEQ in the germline V gene. V shed 2 bases and J shed 0 bases, with 9 bases lying between them. CDR3 in amino acids: CASSQTRLSTDTQYF. The CDR3 bases are TGTGCCAGCAGCCAAACCCGGCTTAGCACAGATACGCAGTATTTT.

The gene calls are TRBV10-3 and TRBJ2-1, with D maybe TRBD2 (6 bases). Germline V gene lookup returns CDR1 ENHRY and CDR2 SYGVKD. The CDR3 runs to 16 residues. V shed 6 bases and J shed 0 bases, with 15 bases lying between them. Here the CDR3 reads CAISTAGPSSYNEQFF. The CDR3 DNA sequence: TGTGCCATCAGCACCGCGGGGCCCAGCTCCTACAATGAGCAGTTCTTC.

V and J are TRBV21-1 and TRBJ1-6; TRBD1 was called by the table and not checked on the DNA. TRBV21-1 is listed as a pseudogene. This CDR3 has 17 amino acids. CDR3: CASSKSTNRGHNSPLHF. CDR3 nucleotides: TGTGCCAGCAGCAAATCCACAAACAGGGGCCATAATTCACCCCTCCACTTT.

This chain uses TRBV19 with TRBJ1-4; 8 bases agree with TRBD1. V dropped 8 bases and J dropped 0; count of bases not matched to a gene: 8. This CDR3 region has 16 residues. Germline CDR1 LNHDA, CDR2 SQIVND (reference sequence). The DNA of the CDR3 is TGTGCCAGTTTTAATACAGGGGGGCCAACTAATGAAAAACTGTTTTTT. Translation: CASFNTGGPTNEKLFF. The entire variable domain, with the rest obtained from reference TRBV19 and TRBJ1-4, is as follows: DGGITQSPKYLFRKEGQNVTLSCEQNLNHDAMYWYRQDPGQGLRLIYYSQIVNDFQKGDIAEGYSVSREKKESFPLTVTSAQKNPTAFYLCASFNTGGPTNEKLFFGSGTQLSVL.

The genes are TRBV11-1 and TRBJ2-7; D remains ambiguous. Per the germline V gene, CDR1 is SGHAT and CDR2 is FQDESV (reference sequence). This CDR3 has 16 amino acids. V shed 0 bases and J shed 0 bases, with 12 bases lying between them. The CDR3, as DNA: TGTGCCAGCAGCTTAGCGTTTTCAGGCGGCTCCTACGAGCAGTACTTC. The encoded protein is CASSLAFSGGSYEQYF.

The chain has TRBV7-8 and TRBJ2-3; tentatively, D is TRBD2 (5 bases). The CDR3 runs 15 residues. Germline V lookup: CDR1 SGHVS, CDR2 FQNEAQ. With 1 base removed from V and 6 bases from J, the gap between germline ends came to 14 bases. CDR3 nucleotides: TGTGCCAGCAGCTTAGGAATTGGGAGCGCCGATACGCAGTATTTT. It specifies CASSLGIGSADTQYF.